This T cell receptor beta chain came from a study of graft-versus-host responses after intestinal transplantation. Study as a whole: Recipients had multivisceral, liver-intestinal, or isolated intestinal transplants. Study-wide findings and caveats: Individuals who had graft-donor T cell macrochimerism had allografts that showed high graft-versus-host to host-versus-graft clonal ratios.

Sequenced by immunoSEQ multiplex PCR; TCRdb stores in-frame clones only, minus some. The sample yields around 99,000 clones, about 87% seen once. Germline CDR1 is SGDLS and CDR2 is YYNGEE. This CDR3 has 14 amino acids. Trimming cost V 3 bases and J 6 bases; bases outside gene matches: 6. Turning to this clone: The antigen is unknown.

This sequence originates from a human donor who was the organ donor for an intestinal transplant. The input for sequencing was unstimulated CD4+ T cells sorted from spleen or lymph node cells, taken before transplant. This rearrangement joins TRBV9 to TRBJ2-7; 10 bases align to TRBD1. The CDR3 DNA is TGTGCCAGCAGCGCAGACAGGGGGCTGGGCGAGCAGTACTTC. This translates into CASSADRGLGEQYF.